The clone carrying this T cell receptor beta chain showed up just a few times. Its antigen is unidentified. Germline V gene data show CDR1 as MNHEY and CDR2 as SMNVEV (reference sequence). This CDR3 has 16 residues. The J segment lost 6 bases and the V segment lost 3 bases, leaving 7 bases of the junction unmatched. The data were taken from a study of identical twins. Findings of the study overall: There were fewer insertions in abundant cord blood beta clonotypes, but memory repertoires showed no such pattern.

Addition of a universal primer site occurred through template switching, and cDNA carried unique molecular identifiers. TCRdb passed the 5' RACE reads through MiXCR, listing each CDR3 protein once. The table shows hundreds of thousands of distinct CDR3 sequences, with 8.6% occurring only once. These data are also associated with another study on yellow fever vaccine responses in identical twins.

Sequenced input: PBMCs. The chain has TRBV27 and TRBJ2-7; 14 nucleotides agree with TRBD2. This sequence was found in a young woman in good health. The CDR3 sequence is CASSFDRTSGGPEQYF. The DNA of the CDR3 is TGTGCCAGCAGTTTCGACCGGACTAGCGGGGGGCCCGAGCAGTACTTC.